This T cell receptor beta chain derives from a study of T-cell reconstitution after alpha-beta-depleted transplantation in children. This clonotype was recorded at least ten times. Trimming cost V 1 base and J 0 bases; bases outside gene matches: 0. Germline V gene sequence: CDR1 SQVTM, CDR2 ANQGSEA. This CDR3 spans 14 amino acids. The authors prepared the TCRbeta library with unique molecular identifiers. TCRdb reprocessed the PCR reads via MiXCR and lists one record per CDR3 protein. The repertoire holds about 110,000 distinct CDR3 sequences, with 5.5% to 6.5% as singletons. The clonotype comes from a male patient under 10 years old who had a stem cell transplant for acute lymphoblastic leukemia, so the T cells may come from the graft donor. The sequenced sample was PBMCs, mostly from graft donor cells, obtained 360 days after TCRalphabeta/CD19-depleted stem cell transplant. The gene calls are TRBV29-1 and TRBJ2-4; 7 nucleotides agree with TRBD2. The CDR3 DNA sequence: TGCAGCGTTGAAGGGGGGGGAGCCAAAAACATTCAGTACTTC. It codes for CSVEGGGAKNIQYF.